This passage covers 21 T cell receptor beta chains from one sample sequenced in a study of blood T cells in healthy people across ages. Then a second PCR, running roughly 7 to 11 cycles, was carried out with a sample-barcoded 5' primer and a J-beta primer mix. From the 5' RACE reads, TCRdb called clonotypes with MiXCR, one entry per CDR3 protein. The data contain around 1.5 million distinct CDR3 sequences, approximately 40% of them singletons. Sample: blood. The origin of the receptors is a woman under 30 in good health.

CDR3 region: CASREGQGRRNGYTF. The CDR3 bases are TGTGCCAGCAGAGAAGGACAGGGGAGAAGGAATGGCTACACCTTC. The rearrangement joins TRBV28 to TRBJ1-2; 9 nucleotides match TRBD1. The germline V gene encodes CDR1 MDHEN and CDR2 SYDVKM. The CDR3 length is 15 residues. V lost 6 bases and J lost 6; bases outside the gene matches: 11.

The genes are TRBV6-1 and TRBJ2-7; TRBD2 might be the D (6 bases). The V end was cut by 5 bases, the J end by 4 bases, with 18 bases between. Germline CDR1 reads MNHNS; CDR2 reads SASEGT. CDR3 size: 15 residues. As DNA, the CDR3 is TGTGCCAGCAGTTTGGCTAGTAGCGGACAATACGAGCAGTACTTC. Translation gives CASSLASSGQYEQYF.

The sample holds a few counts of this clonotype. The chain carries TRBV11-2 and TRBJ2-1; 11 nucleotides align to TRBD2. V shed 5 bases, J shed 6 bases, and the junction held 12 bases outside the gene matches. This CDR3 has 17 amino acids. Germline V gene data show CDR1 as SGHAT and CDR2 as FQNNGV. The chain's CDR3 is CASSLNPTSGRGNEQFF. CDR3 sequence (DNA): TGTGCCAGCAGCCTAAATCCCACTAGCGGGAGAGGCAATGAGCAGTTCTTC.

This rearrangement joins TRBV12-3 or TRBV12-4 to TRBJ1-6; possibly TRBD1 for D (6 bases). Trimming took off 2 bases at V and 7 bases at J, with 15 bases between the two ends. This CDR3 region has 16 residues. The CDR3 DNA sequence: TGTGCCAGCAGTTTACTTCTTAGTACAGGGAATTCACCCCTCCACTTT. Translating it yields CASSLLLSTGNSPLHF.

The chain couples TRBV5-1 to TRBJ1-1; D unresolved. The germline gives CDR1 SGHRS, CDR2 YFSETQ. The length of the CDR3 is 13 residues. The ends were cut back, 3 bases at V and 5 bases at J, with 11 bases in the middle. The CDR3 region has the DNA TGCGCCAGCAGCTCTATGCAGGAGACTGAAGCTTTCTTT. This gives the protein CASSSMQETEAFF.

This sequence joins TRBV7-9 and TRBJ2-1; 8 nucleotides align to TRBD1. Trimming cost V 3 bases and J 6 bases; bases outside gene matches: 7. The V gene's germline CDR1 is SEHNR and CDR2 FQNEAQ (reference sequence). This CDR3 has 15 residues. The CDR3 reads CASSLDRVGANEQFF. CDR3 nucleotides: TGTGCCAGCAGCTTGGACAGGGTAGGGGCCAATGAGCAGTTCTTC.

The CDR3 is CASTAASTDTQYF. The CDR3 region has the DNA TGTGCCAGCACTGCGGCTAGCACAGATACGCAGTATTTT. This chain joins TRBV12-3 or TRBV12-4 and TRBJ2-3; D call uncertain. V lost 7 bases and J 0 bases, leaving 8 bases between the germline ends. This CDR3 spans 13 amino acids.

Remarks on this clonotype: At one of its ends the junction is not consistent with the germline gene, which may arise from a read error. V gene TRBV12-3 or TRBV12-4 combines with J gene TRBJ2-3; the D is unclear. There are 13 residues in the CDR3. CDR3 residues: CASCLASTDTQYF. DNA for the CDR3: TGTGCCAGCTGTTTGGCTAGCACAGATACGCAGTATTTT.

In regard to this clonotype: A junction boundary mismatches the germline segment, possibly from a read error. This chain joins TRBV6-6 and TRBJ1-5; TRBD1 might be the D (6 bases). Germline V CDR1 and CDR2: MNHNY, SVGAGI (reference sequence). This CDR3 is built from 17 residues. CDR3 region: CASSHSSPRGSDQPQHF. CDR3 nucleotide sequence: TGTGCCAGCAGTCACTCTTCCCCCAGGGGCAGCGATCAGCCCCAGCATTTT.

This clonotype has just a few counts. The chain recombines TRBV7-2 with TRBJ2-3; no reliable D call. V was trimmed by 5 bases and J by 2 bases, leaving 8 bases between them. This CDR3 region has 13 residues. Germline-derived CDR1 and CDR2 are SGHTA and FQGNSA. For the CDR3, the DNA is TGTGCCAGCAGCAACGCGGACACAGATACGCAGTATTTT. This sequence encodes CASSNADTDTQYF.

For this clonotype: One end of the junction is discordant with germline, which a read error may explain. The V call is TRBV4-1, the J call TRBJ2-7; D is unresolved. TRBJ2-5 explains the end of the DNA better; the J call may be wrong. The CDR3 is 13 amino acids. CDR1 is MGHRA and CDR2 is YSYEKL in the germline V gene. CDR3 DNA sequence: TGCACCAGCAGCCAAAGTTTCTATCAGACCCAGTACTTC. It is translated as CTSSQSFYQTQYF.

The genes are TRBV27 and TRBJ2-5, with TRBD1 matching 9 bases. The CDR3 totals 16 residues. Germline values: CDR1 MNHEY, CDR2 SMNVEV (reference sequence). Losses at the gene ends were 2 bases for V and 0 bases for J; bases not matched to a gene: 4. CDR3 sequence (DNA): TGTGCCAGCAGTTTAATGGGGACAGGGTACCAAGAGACCCAGTACTTC. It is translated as CASSLMGTGYQETQYF.

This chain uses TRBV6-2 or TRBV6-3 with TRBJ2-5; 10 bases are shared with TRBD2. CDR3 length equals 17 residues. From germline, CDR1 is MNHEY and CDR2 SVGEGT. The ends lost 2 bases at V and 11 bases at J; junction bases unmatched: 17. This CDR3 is CASSYTPSGRAGDEQYF. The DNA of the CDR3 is TGTGCCAGCAGTTACACCCCAAGCGGGAGGGCCGGAGATGAGCAGTACTTC.

The CDR3 nucleotides are TGCAGTGCAGAACGACAGGGGGCGGATTCACCCCTCCACTTT. Encoded protein: CSAERQGADSPLHF. The chain couples TRBV20-1 to TRBJ1-6, with 10 bases identical to TRBD1. The V segment lost 6 bases and the J segment 8 bases; nucleotides outside the gene matches: 7. The V gene's germline CDR1 is DFQATT and CDR2 SNEGSKA (reference sequence). The CDR3 spans 14 residues.

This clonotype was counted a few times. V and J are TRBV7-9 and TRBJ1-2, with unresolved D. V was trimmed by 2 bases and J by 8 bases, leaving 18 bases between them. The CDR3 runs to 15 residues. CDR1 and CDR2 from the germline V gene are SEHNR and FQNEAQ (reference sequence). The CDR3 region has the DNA TGTGCCAGCAGCTTACTCGGCGCCCCTCTAGGAGGCTACACCTTC. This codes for CASSLLGAPLGGYTF.

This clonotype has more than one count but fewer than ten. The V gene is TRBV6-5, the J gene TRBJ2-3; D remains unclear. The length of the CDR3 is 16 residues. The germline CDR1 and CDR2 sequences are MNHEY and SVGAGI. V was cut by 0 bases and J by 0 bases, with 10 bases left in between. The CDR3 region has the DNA TGTGCCAGCAGTTACTCGTTCCTATCTAGCACAGATACGCAGTATTTT. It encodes CASSYSFLSSTDTQYF.

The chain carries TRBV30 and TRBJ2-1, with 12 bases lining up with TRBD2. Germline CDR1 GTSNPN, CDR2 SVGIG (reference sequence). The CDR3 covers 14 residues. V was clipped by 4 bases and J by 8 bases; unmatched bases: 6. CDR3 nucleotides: TGTGCCTGGACTAGGACTAGCGGGATGTATGAGCAGTTCTTC. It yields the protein CAWTRTSGMYEQFF.

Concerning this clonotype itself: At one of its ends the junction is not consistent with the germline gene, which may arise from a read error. The CDR3 coding sequence is TGTGCCCGCAGCTTGGACAGGGGGTACGAGCAGTACTTC. It translates to CARSLDRGYEQYF. The chain is built from TRBV11-2 and TRBJ2-7; 10 nucleotides line up with TRBD1. CDR1 and CDR2 (germline): SGHAT, FQNNGV. The CDR3 length is 13 residues.

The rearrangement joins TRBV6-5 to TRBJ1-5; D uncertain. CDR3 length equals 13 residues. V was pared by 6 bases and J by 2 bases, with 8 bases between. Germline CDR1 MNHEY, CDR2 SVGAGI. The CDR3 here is CASRRLGNQPQHF. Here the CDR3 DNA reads TGTGCCAGCAGGCGTCTGGGCAATCAGCCCCAGCATTTT.

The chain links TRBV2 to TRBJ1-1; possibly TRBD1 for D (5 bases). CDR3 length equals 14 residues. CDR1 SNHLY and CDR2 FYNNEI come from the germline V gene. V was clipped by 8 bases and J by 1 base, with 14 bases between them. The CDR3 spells CASYIRGTNTEAFF. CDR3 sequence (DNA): TGTGCCAGCTATATAAGGGGAACGAACACTGAAGCTTTCTTT.

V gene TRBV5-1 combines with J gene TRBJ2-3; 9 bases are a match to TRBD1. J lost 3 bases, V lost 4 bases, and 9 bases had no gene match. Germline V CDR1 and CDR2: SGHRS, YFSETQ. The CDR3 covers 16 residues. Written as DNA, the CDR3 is TGCGCCAGCAGCCCCTACCCGGGACAGGGAACAGATACGCAGTATTTT. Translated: CASSPYPGQGTDTQYF.